This T cell receptor (beta chain) is from a study of CD8 T cells in ankylosing spondylitis listed by TCRdb under 2017. Context from the whole study: To find TCR variants linked to disease, the study profiled T cell receptor beta repertoires in ankylosing spondylitis patients and healthy donors. Peripheral blood was sampled, and synovial fluid was additionally collected from ankylosing spondylitis patients. In total, the full study cohort was made up of about 110 healthy donors and 25 or so ankylosing spondylitis patients.

The paper as a whole reports these results and caveats: The disease-linked clones showed a CD8+ phenotype and occurred at relatively low frequencies in peripheral blood. A TCR beta motif made up of eight or nine highly homologous amino acid variants appeared to be characteristic of blood from ankylosing spondylitis patients. The disease-linked clones were reported as significantly enriched in matched synovial fluid samples from ankylosing spondylitis patients. Some TCR beta motif variants had previously been reported in synovial fluid and blood of reactive arthritis patients, which suggested common disease-initiation mechanisms.

The sequencer listed for this sample is Illumina HiSeq 2500. TCR beta libraries were prepared by quantitative 5'-RACE with molecular barcodes. The published analysis was carried out like this. A new computational method based on a probabilistic model of VDJ rearrangement was used to identify disease-linked TCR variants. In TCRdb, the public reads were trimmed at Q25 with fastp and aligned with MiXCR, with productive beta chains retained. CDR3 protein sequences are deduplicated, and each keeps its most common genes and DNA. The V and J calls were determined by TCRdb, not by the authors. The sample table holds about 170,000 distinct CDR3 sequences, of which about 17% were seen once. Clones ranked in the top ten supply about 7.6% of the sample. Concerning this clonotype: This receptor's antigen is unknown. Base qualities were left out, and no much larger clone turns up one base away.

Reading from cysteine to phenylalanine, the CDR3 counts 16 amino acids. Just CDR3 DNA is preserved here, 48 bases in frame from base 1. Relative to germline, V is 1 base shorter and J is 4 bases shorter, with 14 bases between their ends. CDR1 and CDR2 are read off the germline V gene as ENHRY and SYGVKD. The material sequenced was blood, either unsorted or a sorted T cell fraction (not recorded which). The rearrangement combines TRBV10-3 with TRBJ1-5; TRBD1 is perhaps the D gene, given 5 matching bases. The sequence derives from a male donor with ankylosing spondylitis or in good health (not recorded which). The bases read TGTGCCATCAGTGAGTGGCAGGGTTTGAGGAATCAGCCCCAGCATTTT. It translates as CAISEWQGLRNQPQHF.